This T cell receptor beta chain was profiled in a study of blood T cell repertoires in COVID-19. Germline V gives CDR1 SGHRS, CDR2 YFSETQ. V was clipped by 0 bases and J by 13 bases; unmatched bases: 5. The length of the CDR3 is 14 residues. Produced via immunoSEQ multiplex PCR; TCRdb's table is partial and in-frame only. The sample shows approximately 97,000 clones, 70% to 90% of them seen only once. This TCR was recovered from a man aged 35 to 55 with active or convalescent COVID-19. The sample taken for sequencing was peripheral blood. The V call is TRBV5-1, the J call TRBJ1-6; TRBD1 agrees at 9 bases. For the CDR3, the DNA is TGCGCCAGCAGCTTGGCCGGGACAGGGACTCCCCTCCACTTT. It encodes CASSLAGTGTPLHF. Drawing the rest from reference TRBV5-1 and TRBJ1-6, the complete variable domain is KAGVTQTPRYLIKTRGQQVTLSCSPISGHRSVSWYQQTPGQGLQFLFEYFSETQRNKGNFPGRFSGRQFSNSRSEMNVSTLELGDSALYLCASSLAGTGTPLHFGNGTRLTVT.